This TCR beta chain was obtained from a study of blood T cells in healthy people across ages (dated by TCRdb to the mid-2010s). Turning to the overall study: In model experiments, template switching captured roughly one uniquely barcoded TCR beta cDNA molecule for every two T cells. Four age groups were formed from the donors: young (average approximately 15 years), middle-aged (approximately 40), aged (roughly 58) and long-lived (more than 75). The study analyzed two additional independent replicas of 1 million unique cDNA reads from the same blood draw for two donors, one aged 18 to 29 and one aged 80 or older. To avoid experimental bias, donors of different ages were randomly spread across the sequencing lanes. Using deep sequencing normalized with unique cDNA molecular identifiers, the study measured how TCR beta repertoire diversity changes with age.

Its CDR3 holds 14 amino acids, cysteine through phenylalanine. The retained sequence is limited to the CDR3, 42 bases, with the frame set at the first base. V sheds 5 bases and J sheds 0 bases, leaving 8 bases between their ends. The CDR1 and CDR2 encoded by the germline V gene (reference sequence) are LNHNV and YYDKDF. Notes on this clonotype: This clone's antigen is unknown. Per-base quality was not reported, and no clone a single base away is much larger than it.

Systemically healthy Caucasian individuals from Russia, some 38 in total and aged roughly 6 to 95 years, were included as donors. Each donor gave 8 to 10 milliliters of peripheral blood, drawn into EDTA-treated Vacutainer tubes. Ficoll-Paque density-gradient centrifugation was used to isolate PBMCs, with at least 7 million obtained per sample. Total RNA, at least 6 micrograms per sample, was extracted from PBMCs with Trizol reagent. The percentages of naive CD45RAhigh/CD27high T cells were determined by flow cytometry on a PBMC aliquot from every donor. Study-wide findings and limitations: Observed TCR beta diversity per million T cells fell roughly linearly with age, and a significant reduction was already apparent by age roughly 40. Donor CMV infection status was unknown, potentially confounding age-related changes in expanded clonotypes. Conclusive comparison of naive and antigen-experienced compartments was prevented by the profiling of bulk unsorted PBMCs. Observed TCR beta diversity correlated strongly with the percentage of naive T cells measured by flow cytometry. Compared with the aged group, the long-lived group had more naive CD4+ T cells, fewer expanded clones and increased TCR diversity, a pattern suggesting age selection. Estimates of total diversity based on one million sequenced T cells were regarded as lower bounds and as underestimates.

Libraries were prepared through 5' RACE. TCRdb lists the instrument as Illumina HiSeq 2500. A second PCR of roughly 7 to 11 cycles was performed with a sample-barcoded 5' primer and a J-beta primer mix. Each TCR beta cDNA molecule received a unique molecular identifier from a template-switch 5' adaptor carrying 12 random nucleotides. At least 3 million CDR3-containing paired-end reads were obtained from each sample. The Mint cDNA synthesis kit, primed by a TRBC-specific oligonucleotide, was used to synthesize first-strand cDNA from all RNA. Following uracil-DNA glycosylase treatment, a first 18-cycle PCR with universal primers M1SS and BC2_uni_R was performed on all cDNA. The published analysis was carried out like this. For normalization, 1 million high-quality reads, each with a distinct molecular identifier, were randomly selected from each sample. Instead of being binned into consensus sequences, reads with shared molecular identifiers were discarded. MiTCR, set to a Q25 quality threshold and the strictest error-elimination algorithm, was used for CDR3 identification, clonotype clustering and error correction. A nonparametric unseen species model using Euler transformation provided a lower-bound estimate of total TCR beta diversity. The raw public data were reprocessed by TCRdb itself: fastp quality trimming at Q25, MiXCR clonotype calling, in-frame beta chains only. Records with the same CDR3 protein are collapsed into one entry carrying the most frequent genes and DNA. These V and J calls rely on TCRdb rather than the paper's analysis. This sample has roughly 1.4 million distinct CDR3 sequences in its table, and approximately 59% of those were observed once. 6.7% of the sample lies in the top ten.

Sequencing was done on a sample of blood. The source of this sequence is a man aged 18 to 30 in good health. The V and J segments used are TRBV15 and TRBJ2-4; no D gene call is confident. The CDR3 here reads CATSPPLAKNIQYF. DNA sequence: TGTGCCACCAGCCCGCCTTTAGCCAAAAACATTCAGTACTTC.